The subject of this entry is one T cell receptor (beta chain). Its antigen is unidentified. The data are from a study of cytomegalovirus exposure and HLA in healthy donors. Regarding the study as a whole: An Asian-associated ancestry cluster reportedly showed fewer N-insertions than the approximately 650-donor mean in a later analysis. The study listed approximately 160 cytomegalovirus-associated TCR beta chains. Through in vitro validation, three CMV-associated chains were shown to be specific for CMV antigens. Some public TCRs appeared in many individuals, while most sequences were rare.

Germline V gives CDR1 MGHRA, CDR2 YSYEKL. The CDR3 runs to 16 residues. J gave up 2 bases and V 4 bases, and 3 bases lay outside the gene matches. 60 Vbeta and 13 Jbeta primers were used in PCR. The method was immunoSEQ multiplex PCR; TCRdb's version includes in-frame clones alone and lacks a portion of them. The data contain tens of thousands of clones, about four fifths of them singletons. This clonotype originated in a male donor in good health and CMV-seropositive. The chain has TRBV4-1 and TRBJ2-5, with 14 bases fitting TRBD2. Sequencing was done on a sample of PBMCs. The CDR3 coding sequence is TGCGCCAGCAGCCTCCGACTAGCGGGGGGGCAAGAGACCCAGTACTTC. Its translation: CASSLRLAGGQETQYF.